One sample yielded the 10 T cell receptor beta chains listed below, sequenced in a study of blood T cells in healthy people across ages. Together with a sample-barcoded 5' primer, a J-beta primer mix was included in a second PCR lasting about 6 to 12 cycles. TCRdb analysed the 5' RACE reads with MiXCR anew, one entry per CDR3 protein. Of 600,000 to 1,000,000 distinct CDR3 sequences in the sample, more than 45% are singletons; the top ten hold roughly 22%. Sequencing input: blood. The receptors derive from a man between 25 and 39 years old in good health.

This clonotype was observed a single time. V gene TRBV6-5 combines with J gene TRBJ1-6, with D maybe TRBD1 (5 bases). This CDR3 has 16 residues. The germline V and J ends were trimmed by 2 bases and 13 bases, with 21 bases remaining between them. CDR1 and CDR2 from the germline V gene are MNHEY and SVGAGI. CDR3 bases: TGTGCCAGCAGTTACACTATTCCCGGGACCGACTATCCCCTCCACTTT. Amino acids: CASSYTIPGTDYPLHF.

The chain combines TRBV7-3 with TRBJ2-3; 10 positions agree with TRBD1. The CDR3 is 17 amino acids. Trimming removed 5 bases from V and 3 bases from J; junction bases left unmatched: 11. Germline V gene sequence: CDR1 SGHTA, CDR2 FQGTGA. The CDR3 nucleotides are TGTGCCAGCAGCCCGGTCCGGGACAGGGGTCCGACAGATACGCAGTATTTT. It codes for CASSPVRDRGPTDTQYF.

This clonotype was counted between two and nine times. The genes are TRBV12-3 or TRBV12-4 and TRBJ1-1; D unclear. The CDR3 is 11 residues long. V lost 8 bases and J lost 0, with 4 bases in between. The CDR3 is CASGLNTEAFF. CDR3 coding DNA: TGTGCCAGCGGGCTGAACACTGAAGCTTTCTTT.

The J gene is TRBJ1-5, the V gene TRBV14, with D possibly matching TRBD1 (6 bases). The V gene lost 0 bases and the J gene lost 3 bases, with 12 bases spanning the gap. CDR3 length equals 16 residues. In germline, CDR1 is SGHDN, CDR2 FVKESK. The CDR3 nucleotides read TGTGCCAGCAGCCAAGATAGGACAGTGCTCAATCAGCCCCAGCATTTT. Protein: CASSQDRTVLNQPQHF.

The CDR3: CSVEGGLAGGFYNEQFF. CDR3 DNA: TGCAGCGTTGAAGGGGGACTAGCGGGGGGTTTTTACAATGAGCAGTTCTTC. The J gene is TRBJ2-1, the V gene TRBV29-1; 15 nucleotides align to TRBD2. CDR1 SQVTM and CDR2 ANQGSEA come from the germline V gene. V dropped 1 base and J dropped 4; count of bases not matched to a gene: 5. CDR3 length: 17 amino acids.

The rearrangement uses TRBV5-4 and TRBJ1-2, with 8 bases lining up with TRBD1. The V gene end was trimmed by 4 bases and the J gene end by 3 bases; junction bases not matched to a gene: 8. Germline-derived CDR1 and CDR2 are SGHNT and YYREEE (reference sequence). CDR3 length: 15 amino acids. The CDR3: CASSPGQGWYYGYTF. CDR3 nucleotide sequence: TGTGCCAGCAGCCCCGGACAGGGCTGGTACTATGGCTACACCTTC.

The table lists this clonotype with a few counts. The rearrangement joins TRBV7-8 to TRBJ2-5; D remains ambiguous. Germline V gives CDR1 SGHVS, CDR2 FQNEAQ. The CDR3 runs 14 residues. V lost 3 bases and J lost 1, with 9 bases in between. The DNA of the CDR3 is TGTGCCAGCAGCTTTTCTATCCCCCAAGAGACCCAGTACTTC. Its protein product is CASSFSIPQETQYF.

The chain is built from TRBV27 and TRBJ2-3, with D possibly TRBD2 on 6 matching bases. In germline, CDR1 is MNHEY, CDR2 SMNVEV (reference sequence). Trimming took off 3 bases at V and 4 bases at J, with 14 bases between the two ends. This CDR3 is 15 amino acids long. The CDR3 coding sequence is TGTGCCAGCAGTTTTGGAGGGCTAGCACCAGATACGCAGTATTTT. Its protein is CASSFGGLAPDTQYF.

Comment on this clonotype: The germline gene is not matched at one end of the junction; a read error may be the cause. The chain links TRBV29-1 to TRBJ1-1, with D unclear. CDR1 is SQVTM, CDR2 ANQGSEA, per germline. The CDR3 length is 12 residues. CDR3 DNA: TGCAGCGTTGTCGGGCCCACCACTCAAGCTTTCTTT. Residues: CSVVGPTTQAFF.

A word on this clonotype: This is likely a read error, given that the CDR3 carries no conserved phenylalanine or tryptophan at its end. The chain uses TRBV12-3 or TRBV12-4 and TRBJ2-1; unclear D gene. This CDR3 has 11 amino acids. Trimming took off 2 bases at V and 9 bases at J, with 5 bases between the two ends. The CDR3 DNA reads TGTGCCAGCAGTTTACGTCGTGAGCAGTTCATC. It encodes CASSLRREQFI.